This entry lists 31 T cell receptor beta chains sequenced from one sample in a study of T cells in Graves' hyperthyroidism and ophthalmopathy. From RNA transcripts, TCR beta CDR3 regions were amplified. First-round RT-PCR targeting the TCR CDR3 was performed with the HTBI primer set. From the multiplex PCR reads, TCRdb called clonotypes with MiXCR, one entry per CDR3 protein. This sample has about 400,000 distinct CDR3 sequences, with more than 12% found just once. The source material was blood. Source of these receptors: a woman in her twenties or thirties with Graves' hyperthyroidism.

The chain recombines TRBV5-4 with TRBJ2-3; 10 bases match TRBD1. V was clipped by 0 bases and J by 0 bases; unmatched bases: 4. CDR1 and CDR2 (germline): SGHNT, YYREEE (reference sequence). The CDR3 runs to 17 residues. CDR3 nucleotide sequence: TGTGCCAGCAGCTTGGGACAGGGGGCCACTAGCACAGATACGCAGTATTTT. This translates into CASSLGQGATSTDTQYF.

This clonotype was detected once. The chain joins TRBV24-1 to TRBJ2-1; TRBD2 agrees at 8 bases. The CDR3 totals 16 residues. With 2 bases clipped from V and 2 bases from J, the junction kept 4 bases outside the gene matches. The germline V gene encodes CDR1 KGHDR and CDR2 SFDVKD. The DNA of the CDR3 is TGTGCCACCAGTGATTCATTAGCGGGAACCTACAATGAGCAGTTCTTC. This sequence encodes CATSDSLAGTYNEQFF.

This clonotype has a single count. The chain links TRBV6-1 to TRBJ2-1, with 10 bases aligning to TRBD2. The CDR3 is made up of 14 amino acids. V shed 6 bases and J 4 bases; nucleotides not matched to a gene: 3. CDR1 is MNHNS, CDR2 SASEGT, per germline. This chain's CDR3 is CASRLLAGYNEQFF. CDR3 bases: TGTGCCAGCAGACTACTAGCGGGATACAATGAGCAGTTCTTC.

About this clonotype: A much larger clone lies a single base off, so this may be a read error. This sequence joins TRBV12-3 or TRBV12-4 and TRBJ1-4, with D tentatively TRBD1 (5 bases). The V end lost 6 bases, the J end lost 10 bases, and 21 bases lay between the germline ends. The CDR3 extends over 15 amino acids. CDR3 amino acids: CASSPPFRGQGKLFF. The DNA of the CDR3 is TGTGCCAGCAGCCCTCCCTTCCGAGGACAAGGAAAACTGTTTTTT.

This clonotype was found a few times. The chain joins TRBV10-3 to TRBJ2-7; 8 bases map to TRBD2. The germline V gene encodes CDR1 ENHRY and CDR2 SYGVKD. There are 16 residues in the CDR3. V trimming: 6 bases; J trimming: 0 bases; junction bases outside the gene matches: 10. This chain's CDR3 is CAISANPGLVSYEQYF. Written as DNA, the CDR3 is TGTGCCATCAGCGCTAACCCGGGACTAGTCTCCTACGAGCAGTACTTC.

This chain joins TRBV28 and TRBJ2-2; D perhaps matches TRBD1 (6 bases). CDR3 length equals 13 residues. Germline V gene sequence: CDR1 MDHEN, CDR2 SYDVKM. V was cut by 5 bases and J by 4 bases, with 8 bases left in between. CDR3 protein: CASSNRVTGELFF. The CDR3 region has the DNA TGTGCCAGCAGTAACAGGGTCACCGGGGAGCTGTTTTTT.

In its sample, this clonotype was seen a few times. This rearrangement joins TRBV28 to TRBJ2-7, with 7 nucleotides matching TRBD2. From germline, CDR1 is MDHEN and CDR2 SYDVKM. Trimming removed 11 bases from V and 7 bases from J; junction bases left unmatched: 20. There are 15 residues in the CDR3. The CDR3 loop reads CACAGVNTDYGEQYF. CDR3 DNA: TGTGCCTGTGCGGGAGTTAATACCGACTACGGAGAGCAGTACTTC. Drawing the rest from reference TRBV28 and TRBJ2-7, the complete variable domain is DVKVTQSSRYLVKRTGEKVFLECVQDMDHENMFWYRQDPGLGLRLIYFSYDVKMKEKGDIPEGYSVSREKKERFSLILESASTNQTSMYLCACAGVNTDYGEQYFGPGTRLTVT.

The chain has TRBV7-9 and TRBJ2-1; no clear D. V lost 5 bases and J 6 bases, leaving 17 bases between the germline ends. The CDR3 is 15 amino acids. The germline CDR1 and CDR2 sequences are SEHNR and FQNEAQ (reference sequence). For the CDR3, the DNA is TGTGCCAGCAGCCACCCAACAGACTCCGTCAATGAGCAGTTCTTC. It specifies CASSHPTDSVNEQFF.

As to this clonotype: A read error is possible here, since a much larger clone lies one base away. This chain joins TRBV7-9 and TRBJ2-3; D not resolved. Between the trimmed V and J ends, which lost 3 bases and 6 bases, there was a span of 7 bases. Germline CDR1 and CDR2: SEHNR and FQNEAQ (reference sequence). The CDR3 consists of 12 residues. CDR3 nucleotides: TGTGCCAGCAGCTTTTTACTGGATACGCAGTATTTT. This codes for CASSFLLDTQYF.

This chain links TRBV3-1 with TRBJ1-3; possibly TRBD1 for D (6 bases). Per germline, CDR1 LGHDT and CDR2 YNNKEL (reference sequence). The length of the CDR3 is 18 residues. V shed 6 bases and J shed 0 bases, with 21 bases lying between them. CDR3 region: CASRSSGQIHLSGNTIYF. The CDR3 DNA reads TGTGCCAGCAGAAGCTCCGGACAGATCCATCTCTCTGGAAACACCATATATTTT.

V and J are TRBV24-1 and TRBJ1-2; 8 bases agree with TRBD1. Germline lookup yields CDR1 KGHDR and CDR2 SFDVKD. The junction had 3 bases not matched to a gene; V was cut back by 2 bases and J by 2 bases. The CDR3 consists of 15 residues. For the CDR3, the DNA is TGTGCCACCAGTGATTATACAGGGGGGAACTATGGCTACACCTTC. Protein product: CATSDYTGGNYGYTF.

This clonotype was observed at least ten times. The chain joins TRBV7-8 to TRBJ1-5; no definite D call. Germline CDR1 reads SGHVS; CDR2 reads FQNEAQ. The CDR3 contains 14 residues. Trimming pared 2 bases from V and 3 bases from J, leaving 8 bases between. The CDR3 sequence: CASSLMSHNQPQHF. The DNA of the CDR3 is TGTGCCAGCAGCTTAATGTCCCACAATCAGCCCCAGCATTTT.

J is TRBJ2-1 and V is TRBV10-3; 10 bases align to TRBD1. V was clipped by 2 bases and J by 5 bases; unmatched bases: 6. The germline V gene has CDR1 ENHRY and CDR2 SYGVKD. This CDR3 comprises 16 residues. CDR3 in amino acids: CAISEVGQGGDNEQFF. DNA of the CDR3: TGTGCCATCAGTGAGGTTGGACAGGGGGGGGACAATGAGCAGTTCTTC.

The chain carries TRBV20-1 and TRBJ1-4; D may be TRBD1 (6 bases). Germline V gene sequence: CDR1 DFQATT, CDR2 SNEGSKA (reference sequence). V was clipped by 4 bases and J by 3 bases, with 15 bases between them. This CDR3 is built from 15 residues. CDR3 amino acids: CSAIEPGHANEKLFF. DNA of the CDR3: TGCAGTGCTATTGAACCGGGACACGCTAATGAAAAACTGTTTTTT.

This clonotype was seen at least ten times. The chain is built from TRBV28 and TRBJ1-2, with a possible D match to TRBD1 (5 bases). Germline V gene sequence: CDR1 MDHEN, CDR2 SYDVKM. The CDR3 has 14 residues. Trimming removed 3 bases from V and 2 bases from J, with 10 bases in between. In DNA form, the CDR3 reads TGTGCCAGCAGTTTGGGGGACCGCAACTATGGCTACACCTTC. Translated, it gives CASSLGDRNYGYTF.

A few counts support this clonotype. This rearrangement joins TRBV6-1 to TRBJ1-5, with a tentative D call TRBD1 (6 bases). The CDR3 is 14 residues long. CDR1 MNHNS and CDR2 SASEGT come from the germline V gene. With 7 bases removed from V and 5 bases from J, the gap between germline ends came to 15 bases. The CDR3: CASKTRGADQPQHF. In DNA, the CDR3 is TGTGCCAGCAAAACCCGGGGGGCGGATCAGCCCCAGCATTTT.

This clonotype has more than one count but fewer than ten. The V and J genes are TRBV29-1 and TRBJ2-1; D is perhaps TRBD2 (6 bases). V lost 4 bases to trimming and J lost 0 bases, with 10 bases between them. CDR3 length: 14 amino acids. Germline V CDR1 and CDR2: SQVTM, ANQGSEA. The DNA for the CDR3 is TGCAGCGTTGCCGGGGGTAGCTCCTACAATGAGCAGTTCTTC. This gives the protein CSVAGGSSYNEQFF.

This clonotype has more than one count but fewer than ten. J is TRBJ2-7 and V is TRBV7-2; TRBD2 matches at 7 bases. CDR3 length: 16 residues. Germline-derived CDR1 and CDR2 are SGHTA and FQGNSA. With 5 bases clipped from V and 0 bases from J, the junction kept 10 bases outside the gene matches. The CDR3 sequence is CASSRHRDYGSYEQYF. The CDR3 coding sequence is TGTGCCAGCAGCAGACACCGGGACTACGGCTCCTACGAGCAGTACTTC.

This clonotype has at least ten counts. V and J are TRBV6-1 and TRBJ2-5; the D gene is possibly TRBD2 (5 bases). The CDR3 contains 11 residues. Germline V gene lookup returns CDR1 MNHNS and CDR2 SASEGT. The V and J ends lost 7 bases and 9 bases respectively, with 12 bases between them. The CDR3 nucleotides read TGTGCCAGCACCCGAGGGCCTGCCCAGTACTTC. This gives the protein CASTRGPAQYF.

This clonotype was counted a few times. This could be a read error, since a much larger clone is one nucleotide away. The gene calls are TRBV20-1 and TRBJ1-5, with D tentatively TRBD1 (5 bases). This CDR3 has 14 residues. Trimming removed 0 bases from V and 2 bases from J, with 8 bases in between. Germline CDR1 and CDR2: DFQATT and SNEGSKA (reference sequence). CDR3 nucleotides: TGCAGTGCTAGAGATCTGGGGGGCAATCAGCCCCAGCATTTT. Its protein is CSARDLGGNQPQHF.

The CDR3 sequence: CASSGLSSGANVLTF. CDR3 DNA: TGTGCCAGTAGTGGCCTGAGCTCTGGGGCCAACGTCCTGACTTTC. The chain employs TRBV19 and TRBJ2-6; D gene ambiguous. Trimming cost V 5 bases and J 0 bases, with 8 bases left between them. Germline V gives CDR1 LNHDA, CDR2 SQIVND (reference sequence). The CDR3 totals 15 residues. The complete variable domain, with remaining parts taken from reference TRBV19 and TRBJ2-6, reads DGGITQSPKYLFRKEGQNVTLSCEQNLNHDAMYWYRQDPGQGLRLIYYSQIVNDFQKGDIAEGYSVSREKKESFPLTVTSAQKNPTAFYLCASSGLSSGANVLTFGAGSRLTVL.

The chain combines TRBV10-3 with TRBJ1-6; D possibly corresponds to TRBD1 (5 bases). Germline loops: CDR1 ENHRY, CDR2 SYGVKD. The CDR3 consists of 13 residues. V gave up 2 bases and J gave up 8 bases, with 7 bases separating them. In nucleotides, the CDR3 is TGTGCCATCAGTGAGCAGGGCCATTCACCCCTCCACTTT. This translates into CAISEQGHSPLHF.

This clonotype came up a few times. The chain employs TRBV28 and TRBJ1-5; D possibly corresponds to TRBD1 (5 bases). This CDR3 is 15 amino acids long. The V gene's germline CDR1 is MDHEN and CDR2 SYDVKM. Trimming took 6 bases from V and 6 from J, leaving 18 bases between them. In DNA form, the CDR3 reads TGTGCCAGCAGACAACAAACAGGCTCGGGTCAGCCCCAGCATTTT. Its translation is CASRQQTGSGQPQHF.

This clonotype was picked up many times. This rearrangement joins TRBV3-1 to TRBJ2-2; 7 nucleotides line up with TRBD1. This CDR3 is 15 amino acids long. With 1 base clipped from V and 4 bases from J, the junction kept 3 bases outside the gene matches. Germline lookup yields CDR1 LGHDT and CDR2 YNNKEL (reference sequence). CDR3 protein: CASSQGTGVTGELFF. DNA of the CDR3: TGTGCCAGCAGCCAAGGAACAGGGGTCACCGGGGAGCTGTTTTTT.

This sequence joins TRBV6-1 and TRBJ1-5, with 7 bases that match TRBD1. Trimming at V came to 6 bases and at J to 9 bases, leaving 11 bases not matched to a gene. This CDR3 comprises 14 residues. Germline V gene lookup returns CDR1 MNHNS and CDR2 SASEGT. CDR3: CASSSGQSRGPQHF. The CDR3, as DNA: TGTGCCAGCAGCTCGGGACAGTCTCGTGGGCCCCAGCATTTT.

This clonotype showed up many times. The chain joins TRBV29-1 to TRBJ2-1; 10 bases line up with TRBD2. With V trimmed by 7 bases and J by 5 bases, 14 bases remained unmatched. Germline values: CDR1 SQVTM, CDR2 ANQGSEA. This CDR3 comprises 16 residues. DNA for the CDR3: TGCAGCGCCGAATGGACTAGCGGTACCGTTGACAATGAGCAGTTCTTC. As protein: CSAEWTSGTVDNEQFF.

In its sample, this clonotype was seen many times. V gene TRBV20-1 combines with J gene TRBJ2-5; perhaps TRBD1 as D (6 bases). This CDR3 region has 14 residues. Germline V gene sequence: CDR1 DFQATT, CDR2 SNEGSKA (reference sequence). V lost 8 bases, J lost 5 bases, and 21 bases lay in between. The CDR3 DNA follows: TGCAGTCCCTGGGACAACCAACCGCAGGAGACCCAGTACTTC. Its translation: CSPWDNQPQETQYF.

This chain uses TRBV3-1 with TRBJ2-1, with D uncertain. V gave up 4 bases and J gave up 2 bases, with 6 bases separating them. The CDR3 has 13 amino acids. The germline CDR1 and CDR2 sequences are LGHDT and YNNKEL (reference sequence). The CDR3 DNA sequence: TGTGCCAGCAGCCTAACCCCCTACAATGAGCAGTTCTTC. Protein product: CASSLTPYNEQFF.

V and J are TRBV30 and TRBJ2-3, with 15 nucleotides matching TRBD2. The CDR3 contains 16 residues. V lost 4 bases, J lost 4 bases, and 6 bases stayed unmatched. CDR1 GTSNPN and CDR2 SVGIG come from the germline V gene (reference sequence). This CDR3 is CAWTTGLAGGADTQYF. The CDR3 coding sequence is TGTGCCTGGACCACGGGACTAGCGGGAGGTGCAGATACGCAGTATTTT.

This clonotype was picked up a small number of times. The V call is TRBV18, the J call TRBJ2-1, with TRBD2 identical over 11 bases. CDR3 size: 12 residues. V was pared by 2 bases and J by 15 bases, with 3 bases of the junction left unmatched. Germline loops: CDR1 KGHSH, CDR2 LQKENI. Here the CDR3 reads CASSPLAGGPFF. CDR3 nucleotide sequence: TGTGCCAGCTCACCATTAGCGGGAGGGCCGTTCTTC.

This chain links TRBV10-3 with TRBJ2-3; the D gene is possibly TRBD1 (7 bases). CDR3 length equals 15 residues. Germline V gives CDR1 ENHRY, CDR2 SYGVKD. V lost 5 bases and J lost 0, with 12 bases in between. CDR3 coding DNA: TGTGCCATCAGTTCGACAGGGACTAGCACAGATACGCAGTATTTT. This sequence encodes CAISSTGTSTDTQYF.